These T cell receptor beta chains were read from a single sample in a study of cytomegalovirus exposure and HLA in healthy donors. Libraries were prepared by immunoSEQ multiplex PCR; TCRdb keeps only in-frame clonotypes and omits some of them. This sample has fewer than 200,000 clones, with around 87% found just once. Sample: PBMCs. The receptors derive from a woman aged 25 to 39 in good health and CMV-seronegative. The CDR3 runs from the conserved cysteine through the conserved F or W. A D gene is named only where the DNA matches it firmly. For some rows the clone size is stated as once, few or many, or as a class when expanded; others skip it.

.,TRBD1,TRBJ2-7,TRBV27,TGTGCCAGCAGTTTAGGTAGCACCGGGACAGGGGCCGCCGGTTACTACGAGCAGTACTTC,CASSLGSTGTGAAGYYEQYF
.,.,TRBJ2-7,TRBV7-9,TGTGCCAGCAGCTTAGCCGCAGGTTCCGACGAGCAGTACTTC,CASSLAAGSDEQYF
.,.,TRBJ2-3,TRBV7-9,TGTGCCAGCAGCAGTAGCGTGAGCACAGATACGCAGTATTTT,CASSSSVSTDTQYF
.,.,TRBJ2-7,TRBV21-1,TGTGCCAGCAGCCGACGCGGACGGGGTACCTACGAGCAGTACTTC,CASSRRGRGTYEQYF
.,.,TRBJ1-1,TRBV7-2,TGTGCCAGCATCCCACCGGGTATGAACACTGAAGCTTTCTTT,CASIPPGMNTEAFF
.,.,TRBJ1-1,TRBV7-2,TGTGCCAGCAGCTTAAGAACGGGGAGGGGCTCTGAAGCTTTCTTT,CASSLRTGRGSEAFF
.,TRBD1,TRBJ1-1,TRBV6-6,TGTGCCAGCAGTTACCCTGGGACAGGACTGAACACTGAAGCTTTCTTT,CASSYPGTGLNTEAFF
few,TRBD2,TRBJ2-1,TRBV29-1,TGCAGCGTCCCCATAGCGGGGGCCCAGTACAATGAGCAGTTCTTC,CSVPIAGAQYNEQFF
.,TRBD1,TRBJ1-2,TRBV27,TGTGCCAGCAGTACCACCGGGACAGGGGTTAACAACTATGGCTACACCTTC,CASSTTGTGVNNYGYTF
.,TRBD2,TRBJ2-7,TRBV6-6,TGTGCCAGCAGCCGGATGGGACTAGCGGAAGACGAGCAGTACTTC,CASSRMGLAEDEQYF
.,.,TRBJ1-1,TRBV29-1,TGCAGCGTTGGGGAGGGGGTCACTGAAGCTTTCTTT,CSVGEGVTEAFF
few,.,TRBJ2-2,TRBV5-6,TGTGCCAGCAGCTTGGTTAGTAGGGAGCTGTTTTTT,CASSLVSRELFF
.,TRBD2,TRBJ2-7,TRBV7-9,TGTGCCAGCAGCTTAGCTACCGGGACTAGGGCCGCCTACGAGCAGTACTTC,CASSLATGTRAAYEQYF
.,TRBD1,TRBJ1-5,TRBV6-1,TGTGCCAGCAGGGGCACCGGGACAGGGCGTCAGCCCCAGCATTTT,CASRGTGTGRQPQHF
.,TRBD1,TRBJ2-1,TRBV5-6,TGTGCCAGCAGCGGGACAGGGGGCAGTAAGAGGAATGAGCAGTTCTTC,CASSGTGGSKRNEQFF
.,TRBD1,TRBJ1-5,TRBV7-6,TGTGCCAGCAGCAAAGACAGGGAATCGAATCAGCCCCAGCATTTT,CASSKDRESNQPQHF
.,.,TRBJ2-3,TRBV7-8,TGTGCCAGCAGCTTAGAACCGGGGTACACAGATACGCAGTATTTT,CASSLEPGYTDTQYF
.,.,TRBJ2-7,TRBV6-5,TGTGCCAGCCGGCGGGAAAGCTCCTACGAGCAGTACTTC,CASRRESSYEQYF
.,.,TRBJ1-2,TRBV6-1,TGTGCCAGCAGTGATTTTGGAGCAAGGCCCGATGGCTACACCTTC,CASSDFGARPDGYTF
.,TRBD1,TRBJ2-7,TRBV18,TGTGCCAGCTCACCGGGACAGGGGATCCACGAGCAGTACTTC,CASSPGQGIHEQYF
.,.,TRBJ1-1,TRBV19,TGTGCCAGTAGTATAAGGCAGGAGAACACTGAAGCTTTCTTT,CASSIRQENTEAFF
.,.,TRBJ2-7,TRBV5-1,TGCGCCAGCAGCTTGACTCGGGGGAACACCCACGAGCAGTACTTC,CASSLTRGNTHEQYF
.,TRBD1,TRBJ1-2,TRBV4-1,TGCGCCAGCAGCCAAGGGACAGGGTTTGGCGATGGCTACACCTTC,CASSQGTGFGDGYTF
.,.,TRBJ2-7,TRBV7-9,TGTGCCAGCAGCTTAGGACTCAGCTACGAGCAGTACTTC,CASSLGLSYEQYF
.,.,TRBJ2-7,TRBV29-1,TGCAGCGTTGAAGGGGGGGAAGCCTACGAGCAGTACTTC,CSVEGGEAYEQYF
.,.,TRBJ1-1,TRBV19,TGTGCCAGTAGTGCGACGGGTTGGACTGAAGCTTTCTTT,CASSATGWTEAFF
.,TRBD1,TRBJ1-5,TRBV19,TGTGCCACAGTAAAGGGGGAAGGGGACAGGGTTCGTCAGCCCCAGCATTTT,CATVKGEGDRVRQPQHF
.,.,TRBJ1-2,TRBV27,TGTGCCAGCAGTTTTTCGGGGGTCTATGGCTACACCTTC,CASSFSGVYGYTF
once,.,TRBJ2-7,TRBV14,TGTGCCAGCAGCCAAGGTGCTGCCTACACAGCCTACGAGCAGTACTTC,CASSQGAAYTAYEQYF
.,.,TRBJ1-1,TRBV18,TGTGCCAGCTCACTTTACGAGTCAGGGGTGATGAACACTGAAGCTTTCTTT,CASSLYESGVMNTEAFF
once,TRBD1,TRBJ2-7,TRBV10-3,TGTGCCATCAGTGAGGCAGGACAGGGGAGCACCTACGAGCAGTACTTC,CAISEAGQGSTYEQYF
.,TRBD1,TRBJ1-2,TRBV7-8,TGTGCCAGCAGCTTAACAGGGGTGCACTATGGCTACACCTTC,CASSLTGVHYGYTF
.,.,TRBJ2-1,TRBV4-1,TGCGCCAGCAGCCAAGTGGGGTTACGGAGGGCTGTTATGTCAGATGGGCAGTTCTTC,CASSQVGLRRAVMSDGQFF
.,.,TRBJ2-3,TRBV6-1,TGTGCCAGCACGGCAGGGTGGTCCAAAGATACGCAGTATTTT,CASTAGWSKDTQYF
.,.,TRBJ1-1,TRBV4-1,TGCGCCAGCAGCCAAGAAGGAGGTCCTGAAGCTTTCTTT,CASSQEGGPEAFF
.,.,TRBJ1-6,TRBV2,TGTGCCAGCAGTGTATTTGGCACAGATAATTCACCCCTCCACTTT,CASSVFGTDNSPLHF
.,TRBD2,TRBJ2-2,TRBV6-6,TGTGCCAGCAGCACAGGACTAGCGGGGAACACCGGGGAGCTGTTTTTT,CASSTGLAGNTGELFF
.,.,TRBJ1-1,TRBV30,TGTGCCTGGAAACGACCCCTACGGGTAAATCATGAAGCTTTCTTT,CAWKRPLRVNHEAFF
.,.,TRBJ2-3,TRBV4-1,TGCGCCAGCAGCCAAGAAGATTCTAGCCCGAGGAGCACAGATACGCAGTATTTT,CASSQEDSSPRSTDTQYF
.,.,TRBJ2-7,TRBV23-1,TGCGCCAGCAGTGGAACCGGGACACCGAACAACTACGAGCAGTACTTC,CASSGTGTPNNYEQYF
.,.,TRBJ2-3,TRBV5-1,TGCGCCAGCAGCTTTTATCCGGGACAAGCCACCCTCGATAGCACAGATACGCAGTATTTT,CASSFYPGQATLDSTDTQYF
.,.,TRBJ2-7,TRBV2,TGTGCCAGCAGGGCGGGGAACGAGCAGTACTTC,CASRAGNEQYF
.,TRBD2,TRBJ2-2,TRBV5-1,TGCGCCAGCAGCGAAGACCTAGCGGGGGTCAGCGGGGAGCTGTTTTTT,CASSEDLAGVSGELFF
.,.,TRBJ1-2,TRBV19,TGTGCCAGTAGTATAAAAGACGGAGCTAACTATGGCTACACCTTC,CASSIKDGANYGYTF
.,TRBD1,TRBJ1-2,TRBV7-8,TGTGCCAGCAGCTCTCAACAGGGGGCGGGTGGCTACACCTTC,CASSSQQGAGGYTF
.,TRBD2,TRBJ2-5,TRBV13,TGTGCCAGCAGCTTAGGCGGGGGGGATTCGCCCCAGTACTTC,CASSLGGGDSPQYF
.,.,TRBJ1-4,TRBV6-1,TGTGCCAGCAGTGCAGGGGTTGGTAGTGAAAAACTGTTTTTT,CASSAGVGSEKLFF
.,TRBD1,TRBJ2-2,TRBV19,TGTGCCAGTACCCGGACAGGGGCAGCTGCCGGGGAGCTGTTTTTT,CASTRTGAAAGELFF
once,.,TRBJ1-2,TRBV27,TGTGCCAGCAGTTTTGGGTCAGGATATGGCTACACCTTC,CASSFGSGYGYTF
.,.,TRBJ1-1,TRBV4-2,TGTGCCAGCAGCCTGGGGGGTGAGCCTTTCTTT,CASSLGGEPFF
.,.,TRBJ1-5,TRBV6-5,TGTGCCAGCAAAGAGTTGCAGGGTCATCAGCCCCAGCATTTT,CASKELQGHQPQHF
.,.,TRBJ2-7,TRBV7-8,TGTGCCAGCAGCCGTGACATGTACAACTACGAGCAGTACTTC,CASSRDMYNYEQYF
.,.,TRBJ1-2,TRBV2,TGTGCCAGCAGTGAAGCAGGGGCCGGTGGCTACACCTTC,CASSEAGAGGYTF
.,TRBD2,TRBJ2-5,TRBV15,TGTGCCACCAGCAGAGGGAGATGGGGGGGCCAAGAGACCCAGTACTTC,CATSRGRWGGQETQYF
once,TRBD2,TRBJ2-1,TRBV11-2,TGTGCCAGCAGCCCTTTGTTGGTCGGGGGGGCTTCAGAGTTCTTC,CASSPLLVGGASEFF
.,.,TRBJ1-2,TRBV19,TGTGCCAGTAGTATTCCTTACACTAACTATGGCTACACCTTC,CASSIPYTNYGYTF
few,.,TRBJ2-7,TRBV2,TGTGCCAACACCGAAGGTGGGGGCCACTACGAGCAGTACTTC,CANTEGGGHYEQYF
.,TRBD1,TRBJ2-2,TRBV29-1,TGCAGCGCCGGGGACAGTGCCTACGGGGAGCTGTTTTTT,CSAGDSAYGELFF
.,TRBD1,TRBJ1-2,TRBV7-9,TGTGCCAGCATTCCACCATCACTGGCGTCCAGGGGGGCTGGCTACACCTTC,CASIPPSLASRGAGYTF
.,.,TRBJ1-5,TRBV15,TGTGCCACCAGCAGAGGGGGGGATCAGCCCCAGCATTTT,CATSRGGDQPQHF